This paragraph covers one T cell receptor (beta chain) sequence. What it recognizes is unknown. Within the sample, other DNA sequences also encode this same CDR3. This record comes from a study of graft-versus-host responses after intestinal transplantation. General study points: Subjects displaying graft-donor T cell macrochimerism possessed elevated graft-versus-host to host-versus-graft clonal ratios inside allografts. Recipient-marrow GvH clones were detected, some having first appeared in ileum or blood.

Measured with immunoSEQ multiplex PCR; TCRdb has only the in-frame clones, and not every one. The sample includes approximately 50,000 clones, approximately 88% of them seen just once. The sequences come from unstimulated CD4+ T cells sorted from spleen or lymph node cells, collected before transplant. This clonotype was sampled from a human donor who was the organ donor for an intestinal transplant.

Here the CDR3 reads CASRYPGRANTGELFF. The DNA of the CDR3 is TGCGCCAGCAGGTACCCGGGTCGGGCAAACACCGGGGAGCTGTTTTTT. This chain uses TRBV5-1 with TRBJ2-2, with D unclear. Germline CDR1 SGHRS, CDR2 YFSETQ. CDR3 length: 16 residues. Trimming left V 5 bases short and J 2 bases short, with 16 bases between.